This T cell receptor (beta chain) derives from a study of blood T cell repertoires in COVID-19. V was cut by 0 bases and J by 5 bases, with 11 bases left in between. Germline V gene sequence: CDR1 SGHRS, CDR2 YFSETQ. This CDR3 contains 14 residues. Sequencing used immunoSEQ multiplex PCR; TCRdb keeps in-frame clones, though not all of them. The sample shows about 85,000 clones, approximately 83% of them seen only once. V usage is TRBV5-1 and J usage is TRBJ1-1, with D maybe TRBD1 (5 bases). The sample consisted of peripheral blood. The receptor's source is a man aged 55 to 69 with acute or convalescent COVID-19. The CDR3, as DNA: TGCGCCAGCAGCTTGGGCGGGGCAGAGACTGAAGCTTTCTTT. This gives the protein CASSLGGAETEAFF.